The present T cell receptor beta chain was sequenced within a study of blood T cell repertoires in COVID-19. For the study at large: Both acute and convalescent COVID-19 samples were obtained from the United States, Italy and Spain. Sources were T cells, B-cell-depleted T cells, or PBMCs; the material itself was cDNA or gDNA.

This CDR3 is built from 13 residues. From germline, CDR1 is SQVTM and CDR2 ANQGSEA. The V and J ends lost 4 bases and 1 base respectively, with 8 bases between them. Source study methods: Amplifying reference gene primers gave estimates of nucleated cell counts. Some clones are missing from TCRdb's copy, which holds only in-frame ones; the method was immunoSEQ multiplex PCR. For V, J and clone size, that table is used; D and trimming come from the DNA. Of roughly 25,000 clones in the sample, roughly 80% were seen once. Source material: peripheral blood. This clonotype was obtained from a human donor in a cohort sampled during active COVID-19. The rearrangement links TRBV29-1 to TRBJ1-3; possibly TRBD1 for D (6 bases). The CDR3 protein is CSVAGASGNTIYF. CDR3 DNA: TGCAGCGTTGCAGGGGCTTCTGGAAACACCATATATTTT.